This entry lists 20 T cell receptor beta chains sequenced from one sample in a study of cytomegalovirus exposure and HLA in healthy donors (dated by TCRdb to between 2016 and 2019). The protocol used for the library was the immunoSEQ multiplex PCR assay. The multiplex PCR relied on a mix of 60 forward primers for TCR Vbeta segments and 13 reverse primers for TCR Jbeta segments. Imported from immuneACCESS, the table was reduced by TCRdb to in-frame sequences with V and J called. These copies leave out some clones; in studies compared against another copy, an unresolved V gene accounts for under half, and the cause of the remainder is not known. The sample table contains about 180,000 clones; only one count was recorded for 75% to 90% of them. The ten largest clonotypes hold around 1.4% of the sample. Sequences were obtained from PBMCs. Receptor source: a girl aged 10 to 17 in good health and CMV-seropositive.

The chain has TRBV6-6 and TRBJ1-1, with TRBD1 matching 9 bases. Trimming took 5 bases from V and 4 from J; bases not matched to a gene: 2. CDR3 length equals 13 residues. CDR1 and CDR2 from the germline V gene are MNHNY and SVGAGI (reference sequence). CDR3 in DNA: TGTGCCAGCAGTCTGGGACAGGGCACTGAAGCTTTCTTT. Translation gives CASSLGQGTEAFF.

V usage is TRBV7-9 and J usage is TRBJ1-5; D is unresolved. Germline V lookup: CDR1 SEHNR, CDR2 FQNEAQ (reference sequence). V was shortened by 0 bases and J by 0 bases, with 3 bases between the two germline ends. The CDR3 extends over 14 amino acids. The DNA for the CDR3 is TGTGCCAGCAGCTTAGCGTATAGCAATCAGCCCCAGCATTTT. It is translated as CASSLAYSNQPQHF. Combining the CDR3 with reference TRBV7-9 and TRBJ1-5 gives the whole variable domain DTGVSQNPRHKITKRGQNVTFRCDPISEHNRLYWYRQTLGQGPEFLTYFQNEAQLEKSRLLSDRFSAERPKGSFSTLEIQRTEQGDSAMYLCASSLAYSNQPQHFGDGTRLSIL.

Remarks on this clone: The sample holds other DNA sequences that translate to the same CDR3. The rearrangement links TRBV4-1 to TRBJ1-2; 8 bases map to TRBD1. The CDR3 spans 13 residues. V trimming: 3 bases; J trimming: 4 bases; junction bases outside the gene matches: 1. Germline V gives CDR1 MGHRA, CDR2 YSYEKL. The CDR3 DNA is TGCGCCAGCAGCCATGGACAGGGCTATGGCTACACCTTC. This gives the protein CASSHGQGYGYTF.

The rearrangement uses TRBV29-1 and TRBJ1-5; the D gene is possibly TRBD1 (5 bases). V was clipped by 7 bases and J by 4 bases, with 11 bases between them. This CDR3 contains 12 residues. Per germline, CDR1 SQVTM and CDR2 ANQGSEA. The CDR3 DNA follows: TGCAGCGCTGGGGCGGGGAATCAGCCCCAGCATTTT. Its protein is CSAGAGNQPQHF.

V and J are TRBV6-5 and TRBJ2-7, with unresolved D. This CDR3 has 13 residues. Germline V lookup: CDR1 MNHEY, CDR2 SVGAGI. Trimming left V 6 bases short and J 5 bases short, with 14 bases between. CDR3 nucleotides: TGTGCCAGCAGCCGCGCAAATTTGGACGAGCAGTACTTC. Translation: CASSRANLDEQYF.

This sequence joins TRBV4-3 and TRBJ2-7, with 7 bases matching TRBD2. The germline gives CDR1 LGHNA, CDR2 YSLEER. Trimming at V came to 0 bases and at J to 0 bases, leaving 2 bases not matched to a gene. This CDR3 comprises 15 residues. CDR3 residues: CASSQDGGVSYEQYF. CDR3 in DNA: TGCGCCAGCAGCCAAGATGGGGGGGTCTCCTACGAGCAGTACTTC.

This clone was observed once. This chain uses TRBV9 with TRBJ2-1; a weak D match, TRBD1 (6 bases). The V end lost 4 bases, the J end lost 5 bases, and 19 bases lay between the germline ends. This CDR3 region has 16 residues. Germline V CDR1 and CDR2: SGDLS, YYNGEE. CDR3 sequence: CASSIPFKGVNNEQFF. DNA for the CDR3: TGTGCCAGCAGCATCCCATTCAAGGGGGTCAACAATGAGCAGTTCTTC.

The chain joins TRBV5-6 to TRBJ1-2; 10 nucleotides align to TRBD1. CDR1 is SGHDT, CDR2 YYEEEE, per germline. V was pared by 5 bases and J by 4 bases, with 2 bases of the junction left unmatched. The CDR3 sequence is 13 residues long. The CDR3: CASRDRGFYGYTF. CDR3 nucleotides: TGTGCCAGCAGGGACAGGGGGTTCTATGGCTACACCTTC.

Written as DNA, the CDR3 is TGTGCCAGCTCGGGACAGTCGGTTGACGGGGAGCTGTTTTTT. It translates to CASSGQSVDGELFF. The V and J genes are TRBV25-1 and TRBJ2-2, with TRBD1 matching 7 bases. Germline V CDR1 and CDR2: MGHDK, SYGVNS. Losses at the gene ends were 8 bases for V and 7 bases for J; bases not matched to a gene: 10. The CDR3 has 14 residues.

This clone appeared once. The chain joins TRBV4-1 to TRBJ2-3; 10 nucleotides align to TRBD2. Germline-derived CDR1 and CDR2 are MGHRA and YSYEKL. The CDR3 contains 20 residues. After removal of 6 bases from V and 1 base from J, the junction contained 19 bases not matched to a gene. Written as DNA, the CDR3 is TGCGCCAGCAGATACCAAGATATGGCTAGCGGGAGACCGGGCACAGATACGCAGTATTTT. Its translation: CASRYQDMASGRPGTDTQYF.

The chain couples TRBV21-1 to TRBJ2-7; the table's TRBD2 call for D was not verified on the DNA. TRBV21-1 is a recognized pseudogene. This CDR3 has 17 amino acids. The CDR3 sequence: CASSKVQREGKSYEQYF. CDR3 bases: TGTGCCAGCAGCAAAGTCCAGCGGGAGGGTAAATCCTACGAGCAGTACTTC.

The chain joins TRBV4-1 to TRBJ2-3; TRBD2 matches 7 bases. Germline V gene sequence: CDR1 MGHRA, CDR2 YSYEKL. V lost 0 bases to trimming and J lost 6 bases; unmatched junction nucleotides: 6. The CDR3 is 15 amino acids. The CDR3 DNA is TGCGCCAGCAGCCAAGATCGCGGGAGATCGGATACGCAGTATTTT. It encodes CASSQDRGRSDTQYF.

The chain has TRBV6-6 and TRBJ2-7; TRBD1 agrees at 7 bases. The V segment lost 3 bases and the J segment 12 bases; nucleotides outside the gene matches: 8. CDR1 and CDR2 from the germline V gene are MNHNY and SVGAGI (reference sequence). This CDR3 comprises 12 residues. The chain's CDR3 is CASSYSQTGSYF. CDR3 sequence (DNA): TGTGCCAGCAGTTATTCCCAGACAGGGTCGTACTTC.

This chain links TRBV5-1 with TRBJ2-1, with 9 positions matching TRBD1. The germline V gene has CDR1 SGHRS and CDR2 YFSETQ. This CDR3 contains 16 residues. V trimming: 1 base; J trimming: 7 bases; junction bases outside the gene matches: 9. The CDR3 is CASSLLLTGGRNEQFF. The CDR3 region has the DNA TGCGCCAGCAGCTTGCTTCTGACAGGGGGGAGAAATGAGCAGTTCTTC.

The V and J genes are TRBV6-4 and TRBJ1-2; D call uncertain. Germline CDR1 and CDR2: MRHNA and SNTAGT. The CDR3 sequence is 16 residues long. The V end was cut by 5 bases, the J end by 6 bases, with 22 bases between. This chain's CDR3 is CASSRRAWGAVDGYTF. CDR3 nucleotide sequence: TGTGCCAGCAGTCGACGGGCCTGGGGAGCTGTGGATGGCTACACCTTC.

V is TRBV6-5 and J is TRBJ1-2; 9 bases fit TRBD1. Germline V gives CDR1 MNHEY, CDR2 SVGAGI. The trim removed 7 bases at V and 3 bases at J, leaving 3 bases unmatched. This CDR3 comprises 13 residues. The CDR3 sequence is CASTRTGDYGYTF. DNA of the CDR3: TGTGCCAGCACTCGGACAGGGGACTATGGCTACACCTTC.

As DNA, the CDR3 is TGTGCCAGCAGCATACCGGGACAGGGAAGGCGAAAACTGTTTTTT. It specifies CASSIPGQGRRKLFF. V and J are TRBV7-2 and TRBJ1-4, with TRBD1 matching 9 bases. CDR3 length: 15 amino acids. The germline V gene has CDR1 SGHTA and CDR2 FQGNSA. The V segment lost 5 bases and the J segment 10 bases; nucleotides outside the gene matches: 11.

The CDR3 DNA reads as TGTGCCAGCAAGCTAGCGGGAGAGACAGATACGCAGTATTTT. The encoded protein is CASKLAGETDTQYF. This chain connects TRBV6-4 to TRBJ2-3; 10 nucleotides line up with TRBD2. With V trimmed by 7 bases and J by 3 bases, 4 bases remained unmatched. Germline CDR1 MRHNA, CDR2 SNTAGT. The CDR3 spans 14 residues.

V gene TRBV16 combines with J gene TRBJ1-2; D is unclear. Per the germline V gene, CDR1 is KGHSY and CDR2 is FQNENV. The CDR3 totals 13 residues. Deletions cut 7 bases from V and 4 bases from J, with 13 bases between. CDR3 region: CASTLAMPYGYTF. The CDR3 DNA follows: TGTGCCAGCACTCTCGCTATGCCCTATGGCTACACCTTC.

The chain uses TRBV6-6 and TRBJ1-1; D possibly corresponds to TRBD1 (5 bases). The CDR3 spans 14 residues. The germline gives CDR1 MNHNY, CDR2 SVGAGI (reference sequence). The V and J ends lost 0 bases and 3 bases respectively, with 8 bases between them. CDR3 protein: CASSYSWGDTEAFF. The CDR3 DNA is TGTGCCAGCAGTTACTCCTGGGGGGACACTGAAGCTTTCTTT.